This is a list of T cell receptor beta chains from one sample in a study of blood T cells in healthy people across ages. From the 5' RACE reads, TCRdb called clonotypes with MiXCR, one entry per CDR3 protein. The sample has 1.5 million to 2 million distinct CDR3 sequences, 25% to 30% seen once. Sequencing used blood. The receptors here all came from a woman in her twenties or thirties in good health. CDR3s include the opening cysteine and the closing phenylalanine or tryptophan. Fields, in order: J gene, V gene, clone size, CDR3 length, D gene, CDR3 protein, CDR3 DNA. A D gene is named only where the DNA matches it firmly. The size of a clone is reported for some rows only, either as once, few or many, or as a class for expanded clones.

>TRBJ1-1|TRBV7-2|few|16|NA
CASSPQGSGVRTEAFF
TGTGCCAGCAGCCCCCAGGGTTCGGGGGTTCGCACTGAAGCTTTCTTT
>TRBJ1-1|TRBV18|NA|16|NA
CASSPRRDPSNTEAFF
TGTGCCAGCTCACCTAGGCGGGACCCCTCGAACACTGAAGCTTTCTTT
>TRBJ2-1|TRBV9|NA|16|TRBD2
CASSAETSSSPGEQFF
TGTGCCAGCAGCGCGGAGACTAGCTCTTCCCCGGGTGAGCAGTTCTTC
>TRBJ2-3|TRBV12-3/TRBV12-4|NA|12|NA
CASRAGSLTQYF
TGTGCCAGCAGGGCAGGGTCGCTTACGCAGTATTTT
>TRBJ2-1|TRBV14|few|15|TRBD1
CASSRGNTGGYEQFF
TGTGCCAGCAGCCGAGGGAACACAGGGGGCTATGAGCAGTTCTTC
>TRBJ2-1|TRBV7-2|many|14|NA
CASSLGGSLNEQFF
TGTGCCAGCAGCTTAGGTGGCAGTCTCAATGAGCAGTTCTTC
>TRBJ2-5|TRBV6-5|NA|12|NA
CACSRGQETQYF
TGTGCCTGCAGCCGGGGACAAGAGACCCAGTACTTC
>TRBJ1-1|TRBV19|NA|14|NA
CASSSRASGTEAFF
TGTGCCAGTAGCAGCAGGGCGTCGGGCACTGAAGCTTTCTTT
>TRBJ2-1|TRBV7-9|NA|14|TRBD2
CASGPGLAPNEQFF
TGTGCCAGCGGACCGGGACTAGCGCCCAATGAGCAGTTCTTC
>TRBJ2-5|TRBV10-3|NA|15|NA
CAISATGVLGETQYF
TGTGCCATCAGCGCGACAGGTGTTTTGGGAGAGACCCAGTACTTC
>TRBJ2-1|TRBV6-1|few|14|NA
CASRVAGALNEQFF
TGTGCCAGCAGGGTCGCGGGGGCCCTCAATGAGCAGTTCTTC
>TRBJ2-5|TRBV2|few|14|TRBD1
CASSQRQGVETQYF
TGTGCCAGCAGTCAACGACAGGGAGTAGAGACCCAGTACTTC
>TRBJ1-2|TRBV7-9|few|12|NA
CASSFGRGDYTF
TGTGCCAGCAGCTTCGGCAGGGGAGACTACACCTTC
>TRBJ2-3|TRBV5-1|few|16|TRBD2
CASNLGLAVSTDTQYF
TGCGCCAGCAACTTGGGGCTAGCGGTTTCCACAGATACGCAGTATTTT
>TRBJ1-3|TRBV10-3|few|15|TRBD1
CAIGGQARSGNTIYF
TGTGCCATCGGGGGACAGGCGCGCTCTGGAAACACCATATATTTT
>TRBJ2-5|TRBV5-1|NA|14|TRBD1
CASSLGDSYNEQYF
TGCGCCAGCAGCTTGGGGGACAGTTACAATGAGCAGTACTTC
>TRBJ2-7|TRBV12-3/TRBV12-4|NA|15|NA
CASSGRGRRPYEQYF
TGTGCCAGCAGCGGAAGAGGGCGCAGACCCTACGAGCAGTACTTC
>TRBJ1-5|TRBV6-1|once|13|NA
CASSFFQNQPQHF
TGTGCCAGCAGTTTCTTCCAAAATCAGCCCCAGCATTTT
>TRBJ1-4|TRBV7-2|few|13|NA
CASSLNWGEKLFF
TGTGCCAGCAGCTTAAATTGGGGGGAAAAACTGTTTTTT
>TRBJ2-5|TRBV6-1|few|18|NA
CASSVGGLAGVGQETQYF
TGTGCCAGCAGTGTTGGAGGGCTAGCTGGTGTGGGCCAAGAGACCCAGTACTTC
>TRBJ2-5|TRBV4-2|many|17|NA
CASSQDLRQGYQETQYF
TGTGCCAGCAGCCAAGATCTTAGGCAGGGATACCAAGAGACCCAGTACTTC
>TRBJ1-6|TRBV20-1|few|15|NA
CSARAVISYNSPLHF
TGCAGTGCTAGAGCGGTGATCTCCTATAATTCACCCCTCCACTTT
>TRBJ1-1|TRBV7-9|once|13|NA
CASLSYGNTEAFF
TGTGCCAGCTTGTCCTACGGGAACACTGAAGCTTTCTTT
>TRBJ2-1|TRBV12-3/TRBV12-4|NA|15|TRBD2
CASSLVSSGRSEQFF
TGTGCCAGCAGTTTAGTTTCTAGCGGGAGAAGTGAGCAGTTCTTC
>TRBJ2-1|TRBV12-3/TRBV12-4|NA|15|TRBD2
CASRKTSGGAFKQFF
TGTGCCAGCAGGAAGACTAGCGGGGGGGCCTTTAAGCAGTTCTTC
>TRBJ2-7|TRBV10-3|many|11|NA
CAISDMYEQYF
TGTGCCATCAGTGACATGTACGAGCAGTACTTC
>TRBJ2-3|TRBV12-5|NA|13|NA
CATRASDPDTQYF
TGTGCGACGAGGGCTAGCGATCCAGATACGCAGTATTTT
>TRBJ2-7|TRBV12-3/TRBV12-4|few|15|NA
CASGPPRPLGGEQYF
TGTGCCAGCGGACCCCCCCGGCCCCTCGGGGGCGAGCAGTACTTC
>TRBJ1-1|TRBV30|NA|14|NA
CAWSVSGGTRTAFF
TGTGCCTGGAGTGTATCGGGGGGCACTCGTACAGCTTTCTTT
>TRBJ2-7|TRBV7-2|NA|13|NA
CASSLVLNYEQNF
TGTGCCAGCAGCTTAGTCTTAAACTACGAGCAGAACTTC
>TRBJ2-3|TRBV12-3/TRBV12-4|NA|16|TRBD2
CASRSLASGGTDTQYF
TGTGCCAGCAGGTCGCTAGCTAGCGGAGGCACAGATACGCAGTATTTT
>TRBJ2-3|TRBV4-2|few|19|TRBD2
CASSQEPGLAGGIADTQYF
TGTGCCAGCAGCCAAGAACCGGGACTAGCGGGAGGGATCGCAGATACGCAGTATTTT
>TRBJ1-1|TRBV10-3|NA|13|NA
CAISVNEATEAFF
TGTGCCATCAGTGTCAATGAGGCCACTGAAGCTTTCTTT
>TRBJ2-1|TRBV29-1|NA|17|TRBD2
CSVQDPGLAGGHVGQFF
TGCAGCGTCCAAGACCCAGGACTAGCGGGGGGGCACGTCGGGCAGTTCTTC
>TRBJ2-7|TRBV7-2|few|15|TRBD2
CASSSTGTSGYEQYF
TGTGCCAGCAGCTCCACCGGGACTAGCGGCTACGAGCAGTACTTC
>TRBJ2-3|TRBV5-1|NA|14|NA
CASSLMPSNEKLYF
TGCGCCAGCAGCTTGATGCCTTCTAATGAAAAACTGTATTTT
>TRBJ1-2|TRBV5-1|few|14|TRBD1
CASSVDRALYGYTF
TGCGCCAGCAGCGTAGACAGGGCCCTCTATGGCTACACCTTC
>TRBJ1-6|TRBV7-6|NA|14|NA
CASSLEGWGSPLHF
TGTGCCAGCAGCTTAGAGGGTTGGGGTTCACCCCTCCACTTT